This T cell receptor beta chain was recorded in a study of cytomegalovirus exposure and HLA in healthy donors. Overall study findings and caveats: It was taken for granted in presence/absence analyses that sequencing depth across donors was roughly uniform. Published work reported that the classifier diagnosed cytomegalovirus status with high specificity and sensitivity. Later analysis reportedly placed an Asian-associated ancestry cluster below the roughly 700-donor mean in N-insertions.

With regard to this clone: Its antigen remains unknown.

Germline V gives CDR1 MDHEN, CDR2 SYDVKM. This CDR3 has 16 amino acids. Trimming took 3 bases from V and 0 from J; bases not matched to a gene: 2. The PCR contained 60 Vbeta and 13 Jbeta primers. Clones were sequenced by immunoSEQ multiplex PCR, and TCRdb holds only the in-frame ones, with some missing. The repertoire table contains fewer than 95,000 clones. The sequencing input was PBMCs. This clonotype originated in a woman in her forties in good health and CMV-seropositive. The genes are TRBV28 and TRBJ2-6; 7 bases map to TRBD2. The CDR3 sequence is CASSFGGFSGANVLTF. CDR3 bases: TGTGCCAGCAGTTTCGGGGGGTTCTCTGGGGCCAACGTCCTGACTTTC.